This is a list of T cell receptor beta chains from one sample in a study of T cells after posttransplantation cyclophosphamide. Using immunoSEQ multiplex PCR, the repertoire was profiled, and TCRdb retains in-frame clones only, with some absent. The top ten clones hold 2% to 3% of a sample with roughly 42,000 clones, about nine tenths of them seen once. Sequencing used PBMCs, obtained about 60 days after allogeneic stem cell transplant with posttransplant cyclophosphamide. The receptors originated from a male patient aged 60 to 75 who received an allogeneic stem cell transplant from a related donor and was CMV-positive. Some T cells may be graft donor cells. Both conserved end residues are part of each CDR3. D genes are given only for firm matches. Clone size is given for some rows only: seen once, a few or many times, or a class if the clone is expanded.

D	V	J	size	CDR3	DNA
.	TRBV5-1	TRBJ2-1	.	CASSLGTGGAFNEQFF	TGCGCCAGCAGCTTGGGCACAGGGGGGGCTTTCAATGAGCAGTTCTTC
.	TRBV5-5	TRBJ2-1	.	CASSLAARGGFF	TGTGCCAGCAGCTTGGCCGCCAGGGGCGGGTTCTTC
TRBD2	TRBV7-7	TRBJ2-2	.	CASSSGLAGELFF	TGTGCCAGCAGCTCGGGACTAGCCGGGGAGCTGTTTTTT
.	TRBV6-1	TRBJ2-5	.	CASSAGGAKETQYF	TGTGCCAGCAGTGCAGGTGGGGCCAAAGAGACCCAGTACTTC
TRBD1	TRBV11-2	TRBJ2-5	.	CASSLRDREETQYF	TGTGCCAGCAGCTTACGGGACAGGGAAGAGACCCAGTACTTC
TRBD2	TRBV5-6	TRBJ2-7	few	CASLSGTNYEQYF	TGTGCCAGCCTATCCGGGACTAACTACGAGCAGTACTTC
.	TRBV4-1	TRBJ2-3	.	CASSPWTVTVTRTDTQYF	TGCGCCAGCAGCCCCTGGACTGTAACCGTTACTCGCACAGATACGCAGTATTTT
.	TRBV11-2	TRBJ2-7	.	CASSLVYEQYF	TGTGCCAGCAGCCTCGTCTACGAGCAGTACTTC
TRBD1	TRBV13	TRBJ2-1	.	CASSFYVLGMTGVNEQFF	TGTGCCAGCAGCTTTTACGTTTTGGGGATGACAGGGGTCAATGAGCAGTTCTTC
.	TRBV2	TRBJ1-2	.	CASKSDNNYGYTF	TGTGCCAGCAAAAGCGATAACAACTATGGCTACACCTTC
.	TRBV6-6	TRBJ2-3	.	CASRSRDTQYF	TGTGCCAGCAGGTCCAGAGATACGCAGTATTTT
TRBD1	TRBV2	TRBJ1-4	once	CASRKTGREEKLFF	TGTGCCAGCAGAAAGACAGGGCGAGAAGAAAAACTGTTTTTT
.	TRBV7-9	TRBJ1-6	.	CASSLMGQGNSPLHF	TGTGCCAGCAGTCTAATGGGGCAGGGAAATTCACCCCTCCACTTT
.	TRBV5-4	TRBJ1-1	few	CASSLTGLNEAFF	TGTGCCAGCAGCTTGACAGGGCTCAATGAAGCTTTCTTT
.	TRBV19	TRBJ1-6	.	CASSGTTHSPLHF	TGTGCCAGTAGCGGGACAACTCATTCACCCCTCCACTTT
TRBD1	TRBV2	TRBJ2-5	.	CASSDPLWPGQSQETQYF	TGTGCCAGCAGTGACCCTCTCTGGCCGGGACAGTCCCAAGAGACCCAGTACTTC
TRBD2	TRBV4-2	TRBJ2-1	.	CASSQGDSGGAGLQFF	TGTGCCAGCAGCCAAGGAGATAGCGGGGGGGCCGGATTGCAGTTCTTC
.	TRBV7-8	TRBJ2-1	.	CASSLEWGGATLRFF	TGTGCCAGCAGCTTAGAATGGGGTGGGGCAACATTGCGGTTCTTC
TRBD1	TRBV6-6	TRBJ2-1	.	CASQGAYNEQFF	TGTGCCAGCCAGGGGGCCTACAATGAGCAGTTCTTC
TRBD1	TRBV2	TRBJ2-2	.	CASSSGTANTGELFF	TGTGCCAGCAGTTCCGGGACAGCGAACACCGGGGAGCTGTTTTTT
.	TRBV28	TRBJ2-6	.	CASILRLGRNSGANVLTF	TGTGCCAGCATCCTTCGACTCGGAAGGAACTCTGGGGCCAACGTCCTGACTTTC
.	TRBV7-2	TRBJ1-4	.	CASSLEQANEKLFF	TGTGCCAGCAGCTTAGAGCAGGCTAATGAAAAACTGTTTTTT
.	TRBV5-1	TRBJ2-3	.	CASSPRVSTDTQYF	TGCGCCAGCAGCCCCAGGGTTAGCACAGATACGCAGTATTTT
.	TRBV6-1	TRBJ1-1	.	CASKPPSYPEAFF	TGTGCCAGCAAACCACCGAGTTACCCTGAAGCTTTCTTC
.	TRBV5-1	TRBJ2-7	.	CASSLSGGTYEQYF	TGCGCCAGCAGCTTGTCCGGCGGAACCTACGAGCAGTACTTC
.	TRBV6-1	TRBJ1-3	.	CASTYTAGNTIYF	TGTGCCAGCACCTACACAGCCGGAAACACCATATATTTT
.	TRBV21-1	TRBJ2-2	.	CASSKARAGGSGTGELFF	TGTGCCAGCAGCAAAGCAAGAGCGGGGGGTTCGGGCACCGGGGAGCTGTTTTTT
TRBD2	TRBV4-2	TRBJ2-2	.	CASSPTTSGGRNTGELFF	TGTGCCAGCAGCCCTACGACTAGCGGGGGGAGGAACACCGGGGAGCTGTTTTTT
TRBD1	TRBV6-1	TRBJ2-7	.	CASKIGTGAYEQYF	TGTGCCAGCAAAATTGGGACAGGGGCCTACGAGCAGTACTTC
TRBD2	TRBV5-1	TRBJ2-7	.	CASSLGGGEVGEQYF	TGCGCCAGCAGCTTGGGGGGAGGGGAGGTTGGCGAGCAGTACTTC
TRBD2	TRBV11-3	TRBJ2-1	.	CASGRGSDSYNEQFF	TGTGCCAGCGGGCGGGGGAGCGACTCCTACAATGAGCAGTTCTTC
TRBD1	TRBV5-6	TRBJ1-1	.	CAYGRGQGNTEAFF	TGTGCCTACGGGCGGGGACAGGGGAACACTGAAGCTTTCTTT
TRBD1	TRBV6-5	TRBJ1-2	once	CASSPGQANYGYTF	TGTGCCAGCAGCCCGGGACAGGCTAACTATGGCTACACCTTC
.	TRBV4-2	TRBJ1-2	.	CASSQDRDNYGYTF	TGTGCCAGCAGCCAAGATCGGGATAACTATGGCTACACCTTC
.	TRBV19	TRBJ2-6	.	CASSAPRRDSGANVLTF	TGTGCCAGTAGTGCCCCGCGTCGCGACTCTGGGGCCAACGTCCTGACTTTC
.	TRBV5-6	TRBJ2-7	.	CASSFQGVDSYEQYF	TGTGCCAGCAGCTTCCAGGGCGTCGACTCCTACGAGCAGTACTTC
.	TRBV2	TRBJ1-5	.	CASAGRHQPQHF	TGTGCCAGCGCCGGGAGACATCAGCCCCAGCATTTT